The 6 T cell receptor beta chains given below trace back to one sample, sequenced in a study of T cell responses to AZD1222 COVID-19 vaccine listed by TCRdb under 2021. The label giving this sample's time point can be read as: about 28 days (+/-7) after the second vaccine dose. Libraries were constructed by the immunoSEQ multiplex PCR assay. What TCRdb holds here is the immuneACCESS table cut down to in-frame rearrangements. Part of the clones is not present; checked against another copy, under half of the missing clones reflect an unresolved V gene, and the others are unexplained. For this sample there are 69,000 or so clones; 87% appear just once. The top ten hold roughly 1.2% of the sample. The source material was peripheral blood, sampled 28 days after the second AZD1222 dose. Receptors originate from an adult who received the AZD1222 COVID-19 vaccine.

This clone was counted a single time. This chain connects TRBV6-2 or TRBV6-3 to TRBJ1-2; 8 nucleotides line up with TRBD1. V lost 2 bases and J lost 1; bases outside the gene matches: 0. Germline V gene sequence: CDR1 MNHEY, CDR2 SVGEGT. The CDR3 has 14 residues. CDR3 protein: CASSYDRGNYGYTF. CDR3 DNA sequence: TGTGCCAGCAGTTACGACAGGGGTAACTATGGCTACACCTTC.

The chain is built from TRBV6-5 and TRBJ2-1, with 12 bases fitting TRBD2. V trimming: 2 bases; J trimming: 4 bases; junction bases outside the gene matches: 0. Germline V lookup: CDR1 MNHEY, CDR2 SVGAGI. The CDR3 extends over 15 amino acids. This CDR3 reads CASSYTSGRYNEQFF. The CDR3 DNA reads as TGTGCCAGCAGTTACACTAGCGGGAGGTACAATGAGCAGTTCTTC.

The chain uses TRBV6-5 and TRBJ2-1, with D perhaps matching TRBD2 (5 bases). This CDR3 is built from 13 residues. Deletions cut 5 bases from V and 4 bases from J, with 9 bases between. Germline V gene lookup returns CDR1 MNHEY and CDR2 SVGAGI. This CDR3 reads CASSTEEYNEQFF. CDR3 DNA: TGTGCCAGCAGTACGGAGGAGTACAATGAGCAGTTCTTC.

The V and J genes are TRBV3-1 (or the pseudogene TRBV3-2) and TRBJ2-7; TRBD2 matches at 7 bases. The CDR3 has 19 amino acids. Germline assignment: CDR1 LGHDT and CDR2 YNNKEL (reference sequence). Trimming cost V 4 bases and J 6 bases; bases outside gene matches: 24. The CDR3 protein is CASSRTAGHFGGGAAEQYF. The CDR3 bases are TGTGCCAGCAGCCGTACGGCCGGACATTTCGGGGGAGGGGCGGCCGAGCAGTACTTC.

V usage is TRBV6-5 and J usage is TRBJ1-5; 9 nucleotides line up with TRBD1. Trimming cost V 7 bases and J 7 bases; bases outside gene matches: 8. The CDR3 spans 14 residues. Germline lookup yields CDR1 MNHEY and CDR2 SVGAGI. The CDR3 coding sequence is TGTGCCAGCACCGGGGGGACAGGGAGGCAGCCCCAGCATTTT. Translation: CASTGGTGRQPQHF.

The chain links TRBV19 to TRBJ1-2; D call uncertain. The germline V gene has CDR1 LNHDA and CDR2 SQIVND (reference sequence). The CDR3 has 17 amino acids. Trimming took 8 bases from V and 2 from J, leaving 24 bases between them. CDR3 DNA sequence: TGTGCCAGTTTCGGCTGGGAGCCCCTGAGGGAAAACTATGGCTACACCTTC. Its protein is CASFGWEPLRENYGYTF.